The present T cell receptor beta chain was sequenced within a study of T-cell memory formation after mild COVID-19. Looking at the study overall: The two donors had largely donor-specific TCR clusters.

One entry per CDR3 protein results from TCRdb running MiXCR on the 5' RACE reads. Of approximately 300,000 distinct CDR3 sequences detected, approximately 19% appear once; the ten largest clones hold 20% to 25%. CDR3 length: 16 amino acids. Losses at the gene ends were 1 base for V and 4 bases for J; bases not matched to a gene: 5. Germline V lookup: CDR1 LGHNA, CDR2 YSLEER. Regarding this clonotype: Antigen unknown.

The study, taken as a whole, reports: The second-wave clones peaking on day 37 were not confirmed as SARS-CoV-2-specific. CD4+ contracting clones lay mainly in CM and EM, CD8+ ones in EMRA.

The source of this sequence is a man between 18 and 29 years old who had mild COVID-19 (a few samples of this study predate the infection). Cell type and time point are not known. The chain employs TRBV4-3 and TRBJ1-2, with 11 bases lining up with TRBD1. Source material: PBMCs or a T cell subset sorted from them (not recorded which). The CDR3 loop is CASSQVPGQGGYGYTF. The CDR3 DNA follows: TGCGCCAGCAGCCAAGTACCGGGACAGGGGGGCTATGGCTACACCTTC.